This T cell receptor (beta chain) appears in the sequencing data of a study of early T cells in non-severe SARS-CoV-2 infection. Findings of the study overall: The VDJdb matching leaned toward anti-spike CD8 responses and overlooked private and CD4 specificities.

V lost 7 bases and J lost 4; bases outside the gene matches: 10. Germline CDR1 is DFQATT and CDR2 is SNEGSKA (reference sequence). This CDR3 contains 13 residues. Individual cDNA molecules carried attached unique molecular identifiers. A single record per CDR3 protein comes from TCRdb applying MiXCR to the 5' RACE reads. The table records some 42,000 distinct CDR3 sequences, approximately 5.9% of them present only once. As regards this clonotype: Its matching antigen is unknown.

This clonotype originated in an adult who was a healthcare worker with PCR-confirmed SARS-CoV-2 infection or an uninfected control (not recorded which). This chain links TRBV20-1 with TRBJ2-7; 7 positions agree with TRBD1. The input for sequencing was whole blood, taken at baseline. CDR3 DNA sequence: TGCAGTGTCGTGGACAGGACTCTTTACGAGCAGTACTTC. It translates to CSVVDRTLYEQYF.